The 22 T cell receptor beta chains presented below share a single source sample, sequenced in a study of OX40 agonist ivuxolimab in advanced cancers. Profiling relied on immunoSEQ multiplex PCR, and the TCRdb table lists in-frame clones only, not all of them. The data contain roughly 20,000 clones, 85% to 90% of them seen just once; the ten biggest clones take up 37%. The starting material was CD4+ or CD8+ T cells sorted from blood, obtained in a trial of the OX40 agonist ivuxolimab. These receptors came from an adult with an advanced solid tumor such as melanoma, head and neck, liver or kidney cancer.

Within the sample, this clone is medium-sized (0.01 to 0.1%). Distinct nucleotide sequences in the sample also encode this CDR3. The genes are TRBV19 and TRBJ2-6; 9 bases align to TRBD1. The CDR3 has 17 amino acids. Germline V gives CDR1 LNHDA, CDR2 SQIVND (reference sequence). With V trimmed by 6 bases and J by 2 bases, 8 bases remained unmatched. The CDR3 reads CASRGHTGGAGANVLTF. Written as DNA, the CDR3 is TGTGCCAGTAGGGGGCATACAGGGGGCGCTGGGGCCAACGTCCTGACTTTC.

The genes are TRBV2 and TRBJ2-5, with a possible D match to TRBD1 (5 bases). This CDR3 is 13 amino acids long. The V end lost 3 bases, the J end lost 8 bases, and 13 bases lay between the germline ends. Germline V CDR1 and CDR2: SNHLY, FYNNEI. In nucleotides, the CDR3 is TGTGCCAGCAGTGATCTCAACAGGCCTACCCAGTACTTC. Translation: CASSDLNRPTQYF.

The chain carries TRBV18 and TRBJ1-6; 7 nucleotides line up with TRBD1. This CDR3 contains 17 residues. Germline V CDR1 and CDR2: KGHSH, LQKENI. V gave up 2 bases and J gave up 9 bases; unmatched junction bases: 13. The CDR3 DNA reads TGTGCCAGCTCACCAGTGGCAGGGGGTCTCTTTGTTTCACCCCTCCACTTT. Translation: CASSPVAGGLFVSPLHF.

This chain links TRBV2 with TRBJ2-3, with D maybe TRBD2 (5 bases). Germline V lookup: CDR1 SNHLY, CDR2 FYNNEI. Trimming pared 2 bases from V and 6 bases from J, leaving 9 bases between. This CDR3 region has 13 residues. In nucleotides, the CDR3 is TGTGCCAGCAGTGAACCTAGCCCGGATACGCAGTATTTT. Protein product: CASSEPSPDTQYF.

This clone has just one count. The chain joins TRBV6-7 to TRBJ1-2; D gene uncertain. TRBV6-7 is identified as an open reading frame with a role that is uncertain. V gave up 7 bases and J gave up 8 bases, with 14 bases separating them. The CDR3 covers 12 residues. The CDR3 DNA sequence: TGTGCCAGCAACCTGGAGGCAGACGGCTACACCTTC. This sequence encodes CASNLEADGYTF.

On this clone itself: The same CDR3 can be traced to other DNA sequences in this sample. V is TRBV19 and J is TRBJ2-1; no firm D call. Between the trimmed V and J ends, which lost 3 bases and 10 bases, there was a span of 13 bases. CDR3 length: 13 amino acids. CDR1 and CDR2 (germline): LNHDA, SQIVND (reference sequence). CDR3: CASSIAPRGEQFF. DNA of the CDR3: TGTGCCAGTAGTATTGCCCCAAGAGGAGAGCAGTTCTTC.

The J gene is TRBJ1-5, the V gene TRBV7-6; a possible D gene is TRBD1 (5 bases). CDR3 length: 13 residues. Trimming took off 2 bases at V and 6 bases at J, with 8 bases between the two ends. Germline loops: CDR1 SGHVS, CDR2 FNYEAQ. The CDR3, as DNA: TGTGCCAGCAGCTTACGGGGGGGTCAGCCCCAGCATTTT. Residues: CASSLRGGQPQHF.

This clone appeared a few times. The chain is built from TRBV13 and TRBJ2-5, with D uncertain. This CDR3 contains 14 residues. The V gene's germline CDR1 is PRHDT and CDR2 FYEKMQ (reference sequence). Trimming left V 2 bases short and J 2 bases short, with 9 bases between. Written as DNA, the CDR3 is TGTGCCAGCAGCTTATTGTCCAGTCAAGAGACCCAGTACTTC. It encodes CASSLLSSQETQYF.

This CDR3 reads CASSYPTSGGAWNEQFF. CDR3 nucleotide sequence: TGCGCCAGCAGCTACCCGACTAGCGGGGGGGCGTGGAATGAGCAGTTCTTC. This chain joins TRBV5-1 and TRBJ2-1, with TRBD2 matching over 14 bases. Germline CDR1 reads SGHRS; CDR2 reads YFSETQ. This CDR3 spans 17 amino acids. The trim removed 3 bases at V and 7 bases at J, leaving 9 bases unmatched.

This chain joins TRBV5-4 and TRBJ2-3; 7 bases are shared with TRBD1. The junction had 5 bases not matched to a gene; V was cut back by 0 bases and J by 1 base. This CDR3 is 16 amino acids long. Germline lookup yields CDR1 SGHNT and CDR2 YYREEE (reference sequence). The CDR3: CASSLGQGVRTDTQYF. The CDR3 DNA reads TGTGCCAGCAGCTTGGGGCAGGGGGTACGCACAGATACGCAGTATTTT.

The chain couples TRBV15 to TRBJ2-3; weak D call: TRBD2 (6 bases). V lost 2 bases, J lost 4 bases, and 7 bases lay in between. The CDR3 extends over 13 amino acids. In germline, CDR1 is LNHNV, CDR2 YYDKDF (reference sequence). The CDR3 protein is CATSRLAPDTQYF. The CDR3 bases are TGTGCCACCAGCAGACTAGCGCCAGATACGCAGTATTTT.

The chain is built from TRBV6-5 and TRBJ1-5; 7 bases agree with TRBD1. V gave up 5 bases and J gave up 2 bases; unmatched junction bases: 6. From germline, CDR1 is MNHEY and CDR2 SVGAGI. The length of the CDR3 is 15 residues. The CDR3 is CASSRDRRGNQPQHF. The CDR3 nucleotides read TGTGCCAGCAGTCGGGACAGAAGGGGCAATCAGCCCCAGCATTTT.

The chain links TRBV7-6 to TRBJ2-3; 9 bases line up with TRBD2. The V gene's germline CDR1 is SGHVS and CDR2 FNYEAQ. CDR3 size: 15 residues. V shed 1 base, J shed 4 bases, and the junction held 3 bases outside the gene matches. The CDR3 sequence: CASSLGGGAADTQYF. As DNA, the CDR3 is TGTGCCAGCAGCTTAGGCGGGGGGGCGGCAGATACGCAGTATTTT.

The rearrangement links TRBV30 to TRBJ2-7, with a possible D match to TRBD1 (6 bases). The CDR3 is made up of 14 amino acids. Looked up from germline, CDR1 is GTSNPN and CDR2 is SVGIG (reference sequence). The V end lost 1 base, the J end lost 2 bases, and 12 bases lay between the germline ends. CDR3 amino acids: CAWSEQGLAYEQYF. In DNA form, the CDR3 reads TGTGCCTGGAGTGAACAGGGCCTCGCCTACGAGCAGTACTTC.

This chain connects TRBV28 to TRBJ2-3; 7 bases agree with TRBD1. Germline CDR1 and CDR2: MDHEN and SYDVKM. This CDR3 spans 15 amino acids. V shed 2 bases and J 0 bases; nucleotides not matched to a gene: 2. The CDR3 DNA follows: TGTGCCAGCAGTTTAGGGACAGCAAGCACAGATACGCAGTATTTT. This codes for CASSLGTASTDTQYF.

The chain is built from TRBV30 and TRBJ1-6; 10 bases align to TRBD1. CDR1 is GTSNPN and CDR2 is SVGIG in the germline V gene (reference sequence). After removal of 1 base from V and 8 bases from J, the junction contained 2 bases not matched to a gene. CDR3 size: 14 residues. CDR3 protein: CAWSDGQGDSPLHF. For the CDR3, the DNA is TGTGCCTGGAGTGACGGACAGGGGGATTCACCCCTCCACTTT.

J is TRBJ1-4 and V is TRBV7-9; possible D gene TRBD1, 5 bases. The V gene's germline CDR1 is SEHNR and CDR2 FQNEAQ (reference sequence). The CDR3 spans 13 residues. The germline V and J ends were trimmed by 5 bases and 5 bases, with 9 bases remaining between them. CDR3 region: CASSPRQNEKLFF. The CDR3 nucleotides read TGTGCCAGCAGCCCCAGACAGAATGAAAAACTGTTTTTT.

The chain links TRBV7-6 to TRBJ2-3, with 8 bases matching TRBD2. The CDR3 runs 15 residues. CDR1 and CDR2 from the germline V gene are SGHVS and FNYEAQ. With 1 base clipped from V and 3 bases from J, the junction kept 3 bases outside the gene matches. CDR3 amino acids: CASSLVRGGTDTQYF. CDR3 nucleotide sequence: TGTGCCAGCAGCTTAGTACGGGGGGGAACAGATACGCAGTATTTT.

DNA of the CDR3: TGTGCCAGCAGTTTATGGGACTCCTACGAGCAGTACTTC. It translates to CASSLWDSYEQYF. The J gene is TRBJ2-7, the V gene TRBV27; D uncertain. The CDR3 extends over 13 amino acids. CDR1 MNHEY and CDR2 SMNVEV come from the germline V gene (reference sequence). The V and J ends lost 1 base and 0 bases respectively, with 4 bases between them.

This clone has ten or more counts. The chain joins TRBV19 to TRBJ1-3, with a weak D call TRBD1 (5 bases). V was trimmed by 3 bases and J by 0 bases, leaving 15 bases between them. The CDR3 is 17 residues long. Germline lookup yields CDR1 LNHDA and CDR2 SQIVND (reference sequence). The CDR3 protein is CASSIPGGASSGNTIYF. The CDR3 nucleotides are TGTGCCAGTAGTATCCCAGGAGGGGCGAGCTCTGGAAACACCATATATTTT.

This sequence joins TRBV5-1 and TRBJ1-1; D is perhaps TRBD1 (5 bases). V was clipped by 2 bases and J by 1 base, with 9 bases between them. The CDR3 is made up of 14 amino acids. Germline V gene data show CDR1 as SGHRS and CDR2 as YFSETQ. In nucleotides, the CDR3 is TGCGCCAGCAGCTTCAGGGCTCCGAACACTGAAGCTTTCTTT. Translation gives CASSFRAPNTEAFF. Supplemented by reference TRBV5-1 and TRBJ1-1, the full variable domain reads KAGVTQTPRYLIKTRGQQVTLSCSPISGHRSVSWYQQTPGQGLQFLFEYFSETQRNKGNFPGRFSGRQFSNSRSEMNVSTLELGDSALYLCASSFRAPNTEAFFGQGTRLTVV.

The chain is built from TRBV27 and TRBJ1-5; D is undetermined. The CDR3 length is 14 residues. Trimming left V 2 bases short and J 3 bases short, with 8 bases between. Germline V lookup: CDR1 MNHEY, CDR2 SMNVEV (reference sequence). Written as DNA, the CDR3 is TGTGCCAGCAGTTTAGGCATTTCCAATCAGCCCCAGCATTTT. Translated: CASSLGISNQPQHF.